The rows below give T cell receptor beta chains drawn from one sample of a study of cytomegalovirus exposure and HLA in healthy donors. Libraries were prepared by immunoSEQ multiplex PCR; TCRdb keeps only in-frame clonotypes and omits some of them. The sample has 200,000 to 250,000 clones, around 89% seen once. The sample was PBMCs. The receptor set was obtained from a woman younger than 30 in good health and CMV-seronegative. Both conserved end residues are part of each CDR3. A D gene is named only where the DNA matches it firmly. A clone size is listed for some rows: how often the clone was seen (once, few, many), or a class if it is expanded.

15,TRBJ2-5,TRBV4-1,TRBD1,few,TGCGCCAGCAGCCAATACCAGGGGGCGGGAGAGACCCAGTACTTC,CASSQYQGAGETQYF
13,TRBJ2-4,TRBV9,.,.,TGTGCCAGCAGCGTAGGGGGGGAAAACATTCAGTACTTC,CASSVGGENIQYF
16,TRBJ2-4,TRBV2,.,.,TGTGCCAGCAGTGAAGCGGTCGTCGGAGCCAAAAACATTCAGTACTTC,CASSEAVVGAKNIQYF
15,TRBJ2-7,TRBV6-1,TRBD2,.,TGTGCCAGCAGTGAGGGACTAGCGGGAGGGTACGAGCAGTACTTC,CASSEGLAGGYEQYF
14,TRBJ1-2,TRBV6-6,TRBD1,.,TGTGCCAGCAGTTACCGACAGGGCCCTGGGAGCTACACCTTC,CASSYRQGPGSYTF
13,TRBJ2-2,TRBV7-3,.,.,TGTGCCAGCAGCTACGAGCGGACCGGGGAGCTGTTTTTT,CASSYERTGELFF
16,TRBJ2-1,TRBV19,.,.,TGTGCCAGTAGTATCCTCCCGGGGTACTCGTACAATGAGCAGTTCTTC,CASSILPGYSYNEQFF
15,TRBJ2-1,TRBV9,.,.,TGTGCCAGCAGCGTAAGTGGCATCTCCTACAATGAGCAGTTCTTC,CASSVSGISYNEQFF
15,TRBJ1-2,TRBV6-1,.,.,TGTGCCAGCACCGAGTGGGGGGAAGCTAACTATGGCTACACCTTC,CASTEWGEANYGYTF
13,TRBJ2-1,TRBV5-4,.,.,TGTGCCAGCAGCCTTAGCTCCTACAATGAGCAGTTCTTC,CASSLSSYNEQFF
15,TRBJ1-3,TRBV29-1,TRBD1,.,TGCAGCGTTGATGATGACAGGGCGTCTGGAAACACCATATATTTT,CSVDDDRASGNTIYF
12,TRBJ2-7,TRBV6-5,TRBD1,.,TGTGCCAGCAGTGACAGGGGGCGGGAGCAGTACTTC,CASSDRGREQYF
17,TRBJ2-5,TRBV7-2,.,.,TGTGCCAGCAGCTTATACTGGGTAGCGAGAGGGAGAGAGACCCAGTACTTC,CASSLYWVARGRETQYF
15,TRBJ1-1,TRBV19,.,.,TGTGCCAGTAGTATACCCGCCGAGGGGAACACTGAAGCTTTCTTT,CASSIPAEGNTEAFF
13,TRBJ1-2,TRBV6-1,.,.,TGTGCCAGCAGTTATGCCGGTCCCTATGGCTACACCTTC,CASSYAGPYGYTF
14,TRBJ2-5,TRBV18,TRBD1,.,TGTGCCAGCTCGCCCGGGACAGCCCAAGAGACCCAGTACTTC,CASSPGTAQETQYF
13,TRBJ1-2,TRBV2,.,.,TGTGCCAACCCTACGAGGCAGAGCTATGGCTACACCTTC,CANPTRQSYGYTF
16,TRBJ2-7,TRBV13,.,.,TGTGCCAGCAGCTTGCTATCGGGGGGCAGGGACTACGAGCAGTACTTC,CASSLLSGGRDYEQYF
15,TRBJ1-1,TRBV30,.,.,TGTGCCTGGAGTGTCCCAGACAGAGCTAGCACTGAAGCTTTCTTT,CAWSVPDRASTEAFF
13,TRBJ1-1,TRBV30,.,.,TGTGCCTGGAGTGTACTTCGGAACACTGAAGCTTTCTTT,CAWSVLRNTEAFF
15,TRBJ1-1,TRBV28,TRBD1,.,TGTGCCAGCAGTTTACTCACAGGGGGCAACACTGAAGCTTTCTTT,CASSLLTGGNTEAFF
15,TRBJ1-3,TRBV19,TRBD1,.,TGTGCCAGTAGTAGGGGACAGGGGTTCGCGGACACCATATATTTT,CASSRGQGFADTIYF
10,TRBJ1-2,TRBV2,.,.,TGTGCCAGACGGACAGATGGCTACACCTTC,CARRTDGYTF
12,TRBJ2-6,TRBV19,.,.,TGTGCCACGGGGGCTGGGGCCAACGTCCTGACTTTC,CATGAGANVLTF
15,TRBJ1-1,TRBV27,.,.,TGTGCCAGCAGTTTATCGGCGGGGTTGAGCACTGAAGCTTTCTTT,CASSLSAGLSTEAFF
16,TRBJ2-1,TRBV5-1,.,.,TGCGCCAGCAGGGTCACTCAGGGTAGCTCCTACAATGAGCAGTTCTTC,CASRVTQGSSYNEQFF
18,TRBJ2-5,TRBV14,TRBD1,.,TGTGCCAGCAGCCAAGGGGGGTTTGGACAGGTCAAACAAGAGACCCAGTACTTC,CASSQGGFGQVKQETQYF
14,TRBJ2-7,TRBV7-9,.,.,TGTGCCAGCAGTCCTGAGACACTCTCCTACGAGCAGTACTTC,CASSPETLSYEQYF
15,TRBJ1-2,TRBV6-1,.,.,TGTGCCAGCAGGCTAAACACAGGGTCCCTATATGGCTACACCTTC,CASRLNTGSLYGYTF
15,TRBJ1-2,TRBV6-5,TRBD1,.,TGTGCCAGCAGTTACTCGTTACAGGGGGTATACGGCTACACCTTC,CASSYSLQGVYGYTF
12,TRBJ2-1,TRBV15,.,.,TGTGCCACCAGCAGCCTCGAGAATGAGCAGTTCTTC,CATSSLENEQFF
12,TRBJ2-1,TRBV7-2,.,.,TGTGCCAGCAGCTTTGCCGCTCGGGAGCAGTTCTTC,CASSFAAREQFF
14,TRBJ1-2,TRBV27,.,few,TGTGCCAGCAGTTTATCAGGAGCCGGAGGTGGCTACACCTTC,CASSLSGAGGGYTF
15,TRBJ2-7,TRBV2,TRBD1,once,TGTGCCAGCAGCGAAGGACAGGGGGCTACTTACGAGCAGTACTTC,CASSEGQGATYEQYF
13,TRBJ2-7,TRBV19,.,.,TGTGCCAGTAGTATAGGCAGGGCCTACGAGCAGTACTTC,CASSIGRAYEQYF